The rows below give T cell receptor beta chains drawn from one sample of a study of blood T cell repertoires in COVID-19. Libraries were prepared by immunoSEQ multiplex PCR; TCRdb keeps only in-frame clonotypes and omits some of them. The table records under 200,000 clones, around 87% of them present only once. Sequenced: peripheral blood. The receptors were sampled from a man between 18 and 35 years old with active or convalescent COVID-19. CDR3s include the opening cysteine and the closing phenylalanine or tryptophan. The D gene is left open where the match is weak. Not every row has a clone size; where given, it reads once, few, many or a size class.

>.|TRBJ1-1|.|TRBV15
CATSLSSGTEAFF
TGTGCCACCAGCCTGTCGTCCGGCACTGAAGCTTTCTTT
>.|TRBJ2-3|.|TRBV9
CASSVGRPGSTDTQYF
TGTGCCAGCAGCGTAGGTCGGCCAGGGAGCACAGATACGCAGTATTTT
>.|TRBJ2-1|TRBD2|TRBV9
CASSVLAANNEQFF
TGTGCCAGCAGCGTACTAGCGGCGAACAATGAGCAGTTCTTC
>.|TRBJ1-2|TRBD1|TRBV11-3
CASSLDPRTGCLFYGYTF
TGTGCCAGCAGCTTAGATCCCCGGACAGGGTGTCTCTTCTATGGCTACACCTTC
>.|TRBJ1-4|.|TRBV9
CASSPQGLEEKLFF
TGTGCCAGCAGCCCCCAGGGCCTCGAAGAAAAACTGTTTTTT
>.|TRBJ1-5|.|TRBV19
CASGNRVLGDQPQHF
TGTGCCAGTGGAAACAGGGTCCTTGGGGATCAGCCCCAGCATTTT
>.|TRBJ1-1|TRBD1|TRBV12-3/TRBV12-4
CASRGQLNTEAFF
TGTGCCAGCAGGGGACAGTTGAACACTGAAGCTTTCTTT
>once|TRBJ1-1|TRBD1|TRBV5-6
CASSLRDRENTEAFF
TGTGCCAGCAGCCTGAGGGACAGAGAGAACACTGAAGCTTTCTTT
>.|TRBJ2-1|TRBD1|TRBV24-1
CATSDLPRFSGQVLGEQFF
TGTGCCACCAGTGATTTGCCTCGGTTTTCGGGACAGGTACTAGGTGAGCAGTTCTTC
>.|TRBJ1-1|TRBD1|TRBV6-5
CASEGQLNTEAFF
TGTGCCAGCGAGGGACAGCTGAACACTGAAGCTTTCTTT
>.|TRBJ2-6|TRBD1|TRBV2
CASTIRGLVSGANVLTF
TGTGCCAGCACCATCAGGGGGCTTGTCTCTGGGGCCAACGTCCTGACTTTC
>few|TRBJ1-2|TRBD1|TRBV4-2
CASSQGQGAKGYTF
TGTGCCAGCAGCCAGGGACAGGGGGCGAAGGGCTACACCTTC
>.|TRBJ2-1|TRBD2|TRBV5-1
CASRVSSGSGEQFF
TGCGCCAGCAGGGTCTCTAGCGGCAGCGGTGAGCAGTTCTTC
>.|TRBJ1-2|.|TRBV27
CASSFTRRPGYGYTF
TGTGCCAGCAGTTTTACCCGCCGACCGGGCTATGGCTACACCTTC
>.|TRBJ1-2|TRBD1|TRBV19
CASSIFGTGAYGYTF
TGTGCCAGTAGTATTTTCGGGACAGGGGCCTATGGCTACACCTTC
>.|TRBJ1-1|.|TRBV11-3
CASSVSGGTLAFF
TGTGCCAGCAGCGTCTCGGGGGGGACATTAGCTTTCTTT
>.|TRBJ1-4|.|TRBV7-3
CASSLNGGGIGPTKVSGNEKLFF
TGTGCCAGCAGCTTAAATGGTGGGGGGATAGGACCAACTAAAGTGTCAGGTAATGAAAAACTGTTTTTT
>.|TRBJ1-1|TRBD1|TRBV24-1
CATSDARGDTEAFF
TGTGCCACCAGTGATGCCAGGGGGGACACTGAAGCTTTCTTT
>once|TRBJ1-2|TRBD1|TRBV2
CASRRETGHYGYTF
TGTGCCAGCAGGAGAGAGACAGGGCACTATGGCTACACCTTC
>few|TRBJ1-2|.|TRBV12-3/TRBV12-4
CASNTGSLGYTF
TGTGCCAGCAACACAGGGTCGCTCGGCTACACCTTC
>.|TRBJ1-2|TRBD1|TRBV6-5
CASSLSGTGYYGYTF
TGTGCCAGCAGCCTTTCCGGGACAGGGTACTATGGCTACACCTTC
>.|TRBJ2-6|TRBD1|TRBV5-1
CASSPNGRTGGAAGANVLTF
TGCGCCAGCAGCCCAAACGGGAGGACAGGGGGCGCAGCTGGGGCCAACGTCCTGACTTTC
>once|TRBJ2-5|.|TRBV28
CASQGGRETQYF
TGTGCCTCCCAGGGGGGCCGGGAGACCCAGTACTTC
>.|TRBJ2-7|.|TRBV11-3
CASSPQISYEQYF
TGTGCCAGCAGCCCCCAGATCTCGTACGAGCAGTACTTC
>.|TRBJ1-6|.|TRBV27
CASSPYNSPLHF
TGTGCCAGCAGCCCCTACAATTCACCCCTCCACTTT
>.|TRBJ2-3|.|TRBV29-1
CSAVGGRLSADTQYF
TGCAGCGCCGTTGGAGGGCGTCTCTCCGCAGATACGCAGTATTTT
>.|TRBJ2-5|.|TRBV4-2
CASSQVPSGQETQYF
TGTGCCAGCAGCCAGGTCCCTTCCGGTCAAGAGACCCAGTACTTC
>.|TRBJ1-4|TRBD1|TRBV5-1
CASSSGTGYEKLFF
TGCGCCAGCAGCTCCGGGACAGGGTATGAAAAACTGTTTTTT
>.|TRBJ1-1|.|TRBV5-1
CASSPRVSDTEAFF
TGCGCCAGCAGCCCCAGGGTGTCGGACACTGAAGCTTTCTTT
>.|TRBJ2-1|TRBD2|TRBV28
CATARGLAGGSAYNEQFF
TGTGCCACTGCCCGGGGACTAGCGGGAGGCTCAGCCTACAATGAGCAGTTCTTC
>.|TRBJ1-5|TRBD1|TRBV27
CASRPGTGGNQPQHF
TGTGCCAGCAGGCCCGGGACAGGGGGCAATCAGCCCCAGCATTTT
>.|TRBJ2-3|.|TRBV4-2
CASSRNYQQATDTQYF
TGTGCCAGCAGCCGCAATTACCAACAGGCGACAGATACGCAGTATTTT
>.|TRBJ2-1|TRBD2|TRBV27
CASSLLAGVTSILEQFF
TGTGCCAGCAGTCTACTAGCGGGGGTAACCTCAATTCTGGAGCAGTTCTTC
>.|TRBJ2-1|.|TRBV2
CASSGRGYSYNEQFF
TGTGCCAGCAGTGGGAGGGGTTACTCCTACAATGAGCAGTTCTTC
>.|TRBJ1-1|.|TRBV6-5
CASGLGTEAFF
TGTGCCAGCGGACTCGGGACTGAAGCTTTCTTT
>.|TRBJ1-1|.|TRBV5-1
CASSLISDRLNTEAFF
TGCGCCAGCAGCTTGATTTCCGATCGGTTGAACACTGAAGCTTTCTTT
>.|TRBJ2-7|.|TRBV5-1
CASSLTGSSTYEQYF
TGCGCCAGCAGCTTAACAGGGAGTTCGACCTACGAGCAGTACTTC
>.|TRBJ2-7|TRBD1|TRBV7-2
CASSLASGQGIYEQYF
TGTGCCAGCAGCTTAGCTTCGGGACAGGGGATTTACGAGCAGTACTTC
>few|TRBJ1-1|.|TRBV2
CASIEVPGANTEAFF
TGTGCCAGCATTGAGGTCCCAGGGGCGAACACTGAAGCTTTCTTT
>.|TRBJ1-5|TRBD1|TRBV5-6
CASSSRTGALQPQHF
TGTGCCAGCAGCTCCCGGACAGGGGCTTTACAGCCCCAGCATTTT
>once|TRBJ2-1|TRBD2|TRBV6-4
CASSDGGSSYNEQFF
TGTGCCAGCAGTGACGGCGGGAGCTCCTACAATGAGCAGTTCTTC
>.|TRBJ2-5|TRBD2|TRBV4-3
CASSQGAAGGSGETQYF
TGCGCCAGCAGCCAAGGGGCTGCGGGGGGGTCAGGTGAGACCCAGTACTTC
>.|TRBJ1-6|TRBD1|TRBV6-2/TRBV6-3
CASSPPTGGGNSPLHF
TGTGCCAGCAGCCCTCCTACAGGGGGAGGAAATTCACCCCTCCACTTT
>.|TRBJ2-7|.|TRBV11-2
CASSLFSGGFYEQYF
TGTGCCAGCAGCTTATTCAGTGGGGGGTTTTACGAGCAGTACTTC
>.|TRBJ1-2|.|TRBV29-1
CSVDRQGYGYTF
TGCAGCGTTGATAGGCAGGGCTATGGCTACACCTTC
>.|TRBJ2-3|TRBD2|TRBV6-5
CASRGLAGGTDTQYF
TGTGCCAGCAGGGGACTAGCGGGCGGCACAGATACGCAGTATTTT